The 26 T cell receptor beta chains reported below all come from one sample, sequenced in a study of blood T cell repertoires in COVID-19. The method was immunoSEQ multiplex PCR; TCRdb's version includes in-frame clones alone and lacks a portion of them. Of tens of thousands of clones listed, 73% are singletons. Sample: peripheral blood. The origin of the receptors is a man aged 55-75 years with acute or convalescent COVID-19.

The V call is TRBV18, the J call TRBJ2-2; possibly TRBD2 for D (6 bases). This CDR3 contains 15 residues. V lost 2 bases and J lost 7, with 14 bases in between. Per the germline V gene, CDR1 is KGHSH and CDR2 is LQKENI. The CDR3 is CASSPSQGGNGELFF. In DNA, the CDR3 is TGTGCCAGCTCACCATCGCAGGGAGGAAACGGGGAGCTGTTTTTT. The full variable domain, in which reference TRBV18 and TRBJ2-2 provide the parts outside the CDR3, is NAGVMQNPRHLVRRRGQEARLRCSPMKGHSHVYWYRQLPEEGLKFMVYLQKENIIDESGMPKERFSAEFPKEGPSILRIQQVVRGDSAAYFCASSPSQGGNGELFFGEGSRLTVL.

The chain carries TRBV3-1 (or the pseudogene TRBV3-2) and TRBJ2-1; D is unclear. The germline V and J ends were trimmed by 2 bases and 7 bases, with 6 bases remaining between them. Germline CDR1 reads LGHDT; CDR2 reads YNNKEL (reference sequence). The CDR3 is 12 amino acids. The CDR3 DNA reads as TGTGCCAGCAGCCAATCGGAGAATGAGCAGTTCTTC. Translating gives CASSQSENEQFF.

A few counts support this clone. The chain recombines TRBV6-6 with TRBJ2-1, with 9 bases matching TRBD1. CDR1 and CDR2 from the germline V gene are MNHNY and SVGAGI (reference sequence). The CDR3 sequence is 17 residues long. V lost 5 bases to trimming and J lost 5 bases; unmatched junction nucleotides: 13. The CDR3 loop reads CASSLFSGTGINNEQFF. The CDR3 nucleotides are TGTGCCAGCAGTCTCTTCTCCGGGACAGGGATAAACAATGAGCAGTTCTTC.

The chain employs TRBV6-5 and TRBJ1-1; 7 bases map to TRBD1. Germline CDR1 MNHEY, CDR2 SVGAGI. The CDR3 covers 14 residues. V dropped 6 bases and J dropped 0; count of bases not matched to a gene: 4. The CDR3 sequence is CASRTTGLNTEAFF. Here the CDR3 DNA reads TGTGCCAGCAGGACGACAGGGCTGAACACTGAAGCTTTCTTT.

The V call is TRBV15, the J call TRBJ1-3, with unresolved D. The CDR3 has 17 residues. The germline gives CDR1 LNHNV, CDR2 YYDKDF (reference sequence). Trimming left V 5 bases short and J 3 bases short, with 20 bases between. The CDR3 DNA reads TGTGCCACCAGCTTACAACTAGCCCCGTACGGTGGAAACACCATATATTTT. It encodes CATSLQLAPYGGNTIYF.

V gene TRBV11-2 combines with J gene TRBJ1-2; TRBD1 might be the D (5 bases). Germline CDR1 SGHAT, CDR2 FQNNGV. This CDR3 region has 13 residues. V lost 1 base, J lost 13 bases, and 16 bases lay in between. The CDR3, as DNA: TGTGCCAGCAGCTTAGGACAAGGGGAGGGTACCACCTTC. Translated: CASSLGQGEGTTF.

The chain recombines TRBV5-6 with TRBJ2-7, with a tentative D call TRBD2 (6 bases). The CDR3 extends over 14 amino acids. Germline V lookup: CDR1 SGHDT, CDR2 YYEEEE. V lost 4 bases and J lost 4, with 15 bases in between. The CDR3 DNA follows: TGTGCCAGCAGCCCGAGCGTTCGGGGGTACGAGCAGTACGTC. This gives the protein CASSPSVRGYEQYV.

The chain couples TRBV4-1 to TRBJ1-1; D gene uncertain. V was trimmed by 0 bases and J by 2 bases, leaving 16 bases between them. Per germline, CDR1 MGHRA and CDR2 YSYEKL. The CDR3 totals 17 residues. The CDR3 nucleotides read TGCGCCAGCAGCCAAGATCTCCAGAGGGCTTCAAACACTGAAGCTTTCTTT. Translating it yields CASSQDLQRASNTEAFF.

CDR3 residues: CASSLGQGVLETQYF. The CDR3 DNA reads TGTGCCAGCAGCTTAGGACAGGGGGTGTTGGAGACCCAGTACTTC. J is TRBJ2-5 and V is TRBV11-2; 9 positions match TRBD1. The length of the CDR3 is 15 residues. The V gene's germline CDR1 is SGHAT and CDR2 FQNNGV. V trimming: 1 base; J trimming: 5 bases; junction bases outside the gene matches: 5. Variable domain in full (rest from reference TRBV11-2 and TRBJ2-5): EAGVAQSPRYKIIEKRQSVAFWCNPISGHATLYWYQQILGQGPKLLIQFQNNGVVDDSQLPKDRFSAERLKGVDSTLKIQPAKLEDSAVYLCASSLGQGVLETQYFGPGTRLLVL.

This clone was detected only a few times. This rearrangement joins TRBV15 to TRBJ2-7, with unresolved D. The CDR3 loop spans 15 amino acids. Trimming took off 0 bases at V and 0 bases at J, with 9 bases between the two ends. Germline CDR1 is LNHNV and CDR2 is YYDKDF (reference sequence). CDR3 sequence (DNA): TGTGCCACCAGCAGAGATCAGGCGAGCTCCTACGAGCAGTACTTC. This sequence encodes CATSRDQASSYEQYF.

The chain carries TRBV6-2 or TRBV6-3 and TRBJ2-1, with 11 bases that match TRBD1. CDR1 and CDR2 from the germline V gene are MNHEY and SVGEGT. The CDR3 has 17 residues. V was pared by 5 bases and J by 10 bases, with 16 bases of the junction left unmatched. CDR3 nucleotides: TGTGCCAGCAGTAATATACGGCAAGGACAGGGGGCTCGGGAGCAGTTCTTC. Its protein is CASSNIRQGQGAREQFF.

This clone appeared a few times. The J gene is TRBJ2-2, the V gene TRBV9; TRBD1 aligns across 10 bases. The germline V gene has CDR1 SGDLS and CDR2 YYNGEE. Losses at the gene ends were 4 bases for V and 5 bases for J; bases not matched to a gene: 11. The length of the CDR3 is 17 residues. The CDR3 protein is CASSSQTGGVWTGELFF. The CDR3 DNA is TGTGCCAGCAGCTCGCAGACAGGGGGCGTTTGGACCGGGGAGCTGTTTTTT.

The genes are TRBV24-1 and TRBJ1-2; no reliable D call. From germline, CDR1 is KGHDR and CDR2 SFDVKD. This CDR3 has 16 amino acids. V was pared by 3 bases and J by 2 bases, with 15 bases between. For the CDR3, the DNA is TGTGCCACCAGTGATCCCAAGAGGACTGACAACTATGGCTACACCTTC. It encodes CATSDPKRTDNYGYTF.

This clone was seen a few times. The chain couples TRBV19 to TRBJ1-6; D gene ambiguous. V was shortened by 1 base and J by 8 bases, with 9 bases between the two germline ends. The germline CDR1 and CDR2 sequences are LNHDA and SQIVND (reference sequence). The CDR3 spans 14 residues. The CDR3 loop is CASSIGGFDSPLHF. In DNA, the CDR3 is TGTGCCAGTAGTATAGGAGGGTTTGATTCACCCCTCCACTTT.

This chain uses TRBV27 with TRBJ1-2, with D perhaps matching TRBD1 (6 bases). V was clipped by 4 bases and J by 7 bases, with 16 bases between them. Germline values: CDR1 MNHEY, CDR2 SMNVEV (reference sequence). This CDR3 contains 14 residues. Here the CDR3 reads CASSSGRGLRGYTF. The DNA of the CDR3 is TGTGCCAGCAGTTCGGGCAGGGGTTTGCGTGGCTACACCTTC.

This sequence joins TRBV28 and TRBJ1-2; no clear D. V lost 7 bases and J lost 8, with 20 bases in between. Germline CDR1 reads MDHEN; CDR2 reads SYDVKM. The length of the CDR3 is 14 residues. The CDR3 here is CASTLSWEFEGYTF. In nucleotides, the CDR3 is TGTGCCAGCACTCTTTCTTGGGAGTTCGAAGGCTACACCTTC.

The V and J genes are TRBV3-1 (or the pseudogene TRBV3-2) and TRBJ1-1, with a tentative D call TRBD1 (5 bases). The V end was cut by 2 bases, the J end by 8 bases, with 18 bases between. The CDR3 has 15 amino acids. Germline V gene lookup returns CDR1 LGHDT and CDR2 YNNKEL (reference sequence). In DNA form, the CDR3 reads TGTGCCAGCAGCCAATGGTCGGCCGGACACAAAGAAGCTTTCTTT. Translated, it gives CASSQWSAGHKEAFF.

The genes are TRBV11-2 and TRBJ2-3, with TRBD1 matching over 9 bases. In germline, CDR1 is SGHAT, CDR2 FQNNGV. J was trimmed by 6 bases and V by 2 bases; bases with no gene match: 15. The CDR3 covers 18 residues. For the CDR3, the DNA is TGTGCCAGCAGCTTAAACCCATTAACAGGGGGCGCCGGGGATACGCAGTATTTT. Translating it yields CASSLNPLTGGAGDTQYF.

V is TRBV10-1 and J is TRBJ2-5; 9 positions agree with TRBD2. The ends lost 2 bases at V and 0 bases at J; junction bases unmatched: 10. Germline loops: CDR1 WNHNN, CDR2 SYGVQD (reference sequence). The CDR3 sequence is 18 residues long. The CDR3 bases are TGCGCCAGCAGTGAGAGTTCGGGCCTAGCGGGAAACCAAGAGACCCAGTACTTC. It encodes CASSESSGLAGNQETQYF.

This clone was found a few times. The genes are TRBV10-3 and TRBJ1-1; D might be TRBD1 (6 bases). The ends were cut back, 3 bases at V and 6 bases at J, with 8 bases in the middle. This CDR3 contains 12 residues. Germline CDR1 and CDR2: ENHRY and SYGVKD. The CDR3 DNA is TGTGCCATCAGTGAACAGGGCGCTGAAGCTTTCTTT. It encodes CAISEQGAEAFF.

This clone is a singleton in its sample. V is TRBV6-6 and J is TRBJ2-1; D perhaps matches TRBD2 (6 bases). The CDR3 sequence is 14 residues long. Trimming shortened V by 6 bases and J by 3 bases, and 12 bases separated the two germline ends. CDR1 is MNHNY and CDR2 is SVGAGI in the germline V gene (reference sequence). Written as DNA, the CDR3 is TGTGCCAGCAGGGGCGGGACCTTCTACAATGAGCAGTTCTTC. It codes for CASRGGTFYNEQFF.

V usage is TRBV11-1 and J usage is TRBJ2-7, with D possibly being TRBD1 (6 bases). The CDR3 loop spans 13 amino acids. The germline V gene has CDR1 SGHAT and CDR2 FQDESV (reference sequence). V was cut by 4 bases and J by 3 bases, with 10 bases left in between. CDR3 sequence: CASSSTGRYEQYF. CDR3 coding DNA: TGTGCCAGCAGCTCAACAGGGCGCTACGAGCAGTACTTC.

This clone was detected a few times. J is TRBJ2-7 and V is TRBV5-4, with D perhaps TRBD2 (5 bases). Deletions cut 0 bases from V and 5 bases from J, with 9 bases between. The CDR3 runs to 13 residues. CDR1 is SGHNT, CDR2 YYREEE, per germline (reference sequence). CDR3 loop: CASSLAVGDEQYF. The CDR3 bases are TGTGCCAGCAGCTTGGCTGTGGGAGACGAGCAGTACTTC.

The rearrangement links TRBV4-2 to TRBJ2-5, with 10 positions matching TRBD2. The CDR3 loop spans 16 amino acids. Per germline, CDR1 LGHNA and CDR2 YNFKEQ. The V gene end was trimmed by 3 bases and the J gene end by 5 bases; junction bases not matched to a gene: 9. CDR3 sequence reads: CASSQGAGGPVETQYF. CDR3 bases: TGTGCCAGCAGCCAGGGAGCGGGGGGGCCCGTGGAGACCCAGTACTTC.

J is TRBJ2-3 and V is TRBV6-5, with a weak D call TRBD1 (5 bases). CDR1 is MNHEY, CDR2 SVGAGI, per germline. This CDR3 has 14 amino acids. V gave up 7 bases and J gave up 5 bases, with 16 bases separating them. The CDR3: CASTRTIGQDTQYF. The CDR3 DNA reads as TGTGCCAGCACCCGGACGATCGGACAAGATACGCAGTATTTT.

The V and J genes are TRBV5-1 and TRBJ2-3; D possibly corresponds to TRBD1 (5 bases). The CDR3 runs to 14 residues. The V end was cut by 2 bases, the J end by 1 base, with 8 bases between. CDR1 is SGHRS, CDR2 YFSETQ, per germline. The CDR3 coding sequence is TGCGCCAGCAGCTTCCAGACAGGCACAGATACGCAGTATTTT. The encoded protein is CASSFQTGTDTQYF.